Below are 13 T cell receptor beta chains sequenced from a single sample in a study of patients and donors after allogeneic stem cell transplantation. TCRdb re-called the RT-PCR reads through MiXCR, storing one row per CDR3 protein. The profile shows about 960,000 distinct CDR3 sequences, approximately 19% of them singletons. The sequenced sample consisted of blood, either unsorted or a sorted T cell fraction (not recorded which). The receptors come from a human donor who was either an allogeneic HSCT recipient or a stem cell or donor lymphocyte infusion donor (not recorded which). It is not recorded whose cells these are; they may come from a transplant donor.

This clonotype was counted a few times. This chain uses TRBV7-2 with TRBJ2-1; TRBD1 might be the D (5 bases). The CDR3 runs to 15 residues. Germline V gene sequence: CDR1 SGHTA, CDR2 FQGNSA. V was clipped by 4 bases and J by 8 bases, with 18 bases between them. CDR3 coding DNA: TGTGCCAGCAGCTCGGCCGACAGAAGGCCCGATGAGCAGTTCTTC. It yields the protein CASSSADRRPDEQFF. The whole variable domain, filled in from reference TRBV7-2 and TRBJ2-1, reads GAGVSQSPSNKVTEKGKDVELRCDPISGHTALYWYRQSLGQGLEFLIYFQGNSAPDKSGLPSDRFSAERTGGSVSTLTIQRTQQEDSAVYLCASSSADRRPDEQFFGPGTRLTVL.

This clonotype came up a few times. V is TRBV11-2 and J is TRBJ2-3; D not certain. This CDR3 contains 15 residues. Germline V gene data show CDR1 as SGHAT and CDR2 as FQNNGV. Trimming removed 3 bases at V and 5 bases at J, with 15 bases between. The CDR3 is CASSFVSHLGDTQYF. CDR3 in DNA: TGTGCCAGCAGCTTTGTCAGCCACCTTGGAGATACGCAGTATTTT.

The rearrangement joins TRBV20-1 to TRBJ2-4, with D maybe TRBD2 (7 bases). Trimming stripped 6 bases from V and 1 base from J, with 16 bases between. Germline CDR1 DFQATT, CDR2 SNEGSKA (reference sequence). The CDR3 loop spans 15 amino acids. CDR3 loop: CSATQGGGAKNIQYF. In DNA, the CDR3 is TGCAGTGCCACACAGGGAGGGGGGGCCAAAAACATTCAGTACTTC.

V usage is TRBV20-1 and J usage is TRBJ1-6, with D uncertain. The V gene's germline CDR1 is DFQATT and CDR2 SNEGSKA (reference sequence). The CDR3 length is 15 residues. With 0 bases removed from V and 7 bases from J, the gap between germline ends came to 13 bases. The CDR3: CSARDLRARNSPLHF. The CDR3 DNA is TGCAGTGCTAGAGATTTGAGGGCAAGGAATTCACCCCTCCACTTT.

V and J are TRBV9 and TRBJ2-7, with 9 bases aligning to TRBD2. The V gene's germline CDR1 is SGDLS and CDR2 YYNGEE. With V trimmed by 3 bases and J by 6 bases, 13 bases remained unmatched. CDR3 length: 16 residues. The CDR3 DNA sequence: TGTGCCAGCAGCGGAGAGATTAGCGGGAGTTGGGGCGAGCAGTACTTC. Its protein is CASSGEISGSWGEQYF.

In its sample, this clonotype was seen a few times. The V call is TRBV6-1, the J call TRBJ1-5; the match to TRBD1 covers 7 bases. V lost 5 bases and J lost 7; bases outside the gene matches: 5. The CDR3 totals 13 residues. The germline V gene encodes CDR1 MNHNS and CDR2 SASEGT. The chain's CDR3 is CASSRDRAQPQHF. CDR3 nucleotide sequence: TGTGCCAGCAGTCGAGACAGGGCGCAGCCCCAGCATTTT.

On this clonotype: One end of the junction fails to match germline, which may point to a read error. The V gene is TRBV11-2, the J gene TRBJ2-1; possibly TRBD2 for D (6 bases). In germline, CDR1 is SGHAT, CDR2 FQNNGV. The CDR3 is made up of 11 amino acids. The CDR3 DNA reads TGTGCCAGCAGCGCGAAGGAGGGAGAGGGGTTC. Translated: CASSAKEGEGF.

To note about this clonotype: This may be a read error: a much more frequent sequence differs by one nucleotide. The chain is built from TRBV20-1 and TRBJ1-1, with unresolved D. The CDR3 has 11 residues. CDR1 and CDR2 (germline): DFQATT, SNEGSKA (reference sequence). The CDR3 protein is CSASKNTEALF. The CDR3 nucleotides are TGCAGTGCTAGTAAGAACACTGAAGCTCTCTTT.

This clonotype was seen more than once but under ten times. The chain recombines TRBV5-6 with TRBJ2-4, with D possibly matching TRBD2 (7 bases). Germline CDR1 is SGHDT and CDR2 is YYEEEE. The CDR3 runs to 16 residues. Trimming shortened V by 6 bases and J by 1 base, and 17 bases separated the two germline ends. This chain's CDR3 is CASTIGRGLAKNIQYF. The CDR3, as DNA: TGTGCCAGCACCATTGGGAGGGGGTTGGCCAAAAACATTCAGTACTTC.

This clonotype occurred a few times. J is TRBJ2-2 and V is TRBV3-1, with D possibly TRBD2 on 5 matching bases. The CDR3 is 15 residues long. Germline CDR1 is LGHDT and CDR2 is YNNKEL (reference sequence). The germline V and J ends were trimmed by 4 bases and 1 base, with 10 bases remaining between them. CDR3 region: CASSPLLGNTGELFF. The CDR3 DNA is TGTGCCAGCAGCCCGTTACTAGGGAACACCGGGGAGCTGTTTTTT.

This clonotype turned up a few times. This chain joins TRBV9 and TRBJ2-5, with 7 positions matching TRBD2. The germline CDR1 and CDR2 sequences are SGDLS and YYNGEE. J was trimmed by 4 bases and V by 1 base; bases with no gene match: 4. CDR3 length equals 14 residues. The CDR3 loop reads CASSVWIAGETQYF. In DNA form, the CDR3 reads TGTGCCAGCAGCGTATGGATAGCGGGAGAGACCCAGTACTTC.

A few counts support this clonotype. The chain combines TRBV5-1 with TRBJ2-6; D unclear. CDR1 and CDR2 (germline): SGHRS, YFSETQ. CDR3 length: 14 amino acids. V was clipped by 5 bases and J by 0 bases, with 6 bases between them. The CDR3 DNA sequence: TGCGCCAGCAGGGAACTCTCTGGGGCCAACGTCCTGACTTTC. Protein sequence: CASRELSGANVLTF.

The chain is built from TRBV24-1 and TRBJ2-1; 7 nucleotides line up with TRBD1. Per the germline V gene, CDR1 is KGHDR and CDR2 is SFDVKD. The V gene end was trimmed by 7 bases and the J gene end by 10 bases; junction bases not matched to a gene: 6. There are 12 residues in the CDR3. CDR3 sequence: CATRDTGAEQFF. The CDR3 DNA reads as TGTGCCACCAGAGATACAGGGGCCGAGCAGTTCTTC.